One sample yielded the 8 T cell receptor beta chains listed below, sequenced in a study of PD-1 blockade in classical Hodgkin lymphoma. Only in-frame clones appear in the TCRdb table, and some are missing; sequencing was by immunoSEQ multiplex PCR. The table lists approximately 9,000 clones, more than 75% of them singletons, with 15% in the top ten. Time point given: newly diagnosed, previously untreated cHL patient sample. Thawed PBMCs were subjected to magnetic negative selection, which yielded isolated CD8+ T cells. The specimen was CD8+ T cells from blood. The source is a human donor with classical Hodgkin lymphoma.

The CDR3 reads CASSAGRQTSGGFYEQYF. The CDR3 DNA reads TGTGCCAGCAGCGCCGGTCGACAGACTAGCGGGGGGTTCTACGAGCAGTACTTC. The chain is built from TRBV7-9 and TRBJ2-7, with 13 positions matching TRBD2. Looked up from germline, CDR1 is SEHNR and CDR2 is FQNEAQ (reference sequence). The CDR3 runs 18 residues. The V gene end was trimmed by 5 bases and the J gene end by 3 bases; junction bases not matched to a gene: 13.

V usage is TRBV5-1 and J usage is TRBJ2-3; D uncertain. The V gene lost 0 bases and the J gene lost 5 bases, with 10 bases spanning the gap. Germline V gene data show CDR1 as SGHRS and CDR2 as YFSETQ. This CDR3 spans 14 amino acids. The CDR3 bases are TGCGCCAGCAGCTTGGCGGGCCGGGTAGATACGCAGTATTTT. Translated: CASSLAGRVDTQYF.

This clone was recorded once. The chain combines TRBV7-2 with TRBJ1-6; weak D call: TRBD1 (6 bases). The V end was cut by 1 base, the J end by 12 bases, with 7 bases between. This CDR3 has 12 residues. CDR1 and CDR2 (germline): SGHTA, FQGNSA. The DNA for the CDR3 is TGTGCCAGCAGCTTAGAAGGGGGACCCCTCCACTTT. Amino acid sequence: CASSLEGGPLHF.

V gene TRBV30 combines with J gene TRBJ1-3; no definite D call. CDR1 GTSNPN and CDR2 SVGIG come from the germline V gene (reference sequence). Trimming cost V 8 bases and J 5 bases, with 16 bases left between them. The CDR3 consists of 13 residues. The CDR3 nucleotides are TGTGCCGGCTACGTGGAATTTAGAAACACCATATATTTT. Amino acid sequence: CAGYVEFRNTIYF.

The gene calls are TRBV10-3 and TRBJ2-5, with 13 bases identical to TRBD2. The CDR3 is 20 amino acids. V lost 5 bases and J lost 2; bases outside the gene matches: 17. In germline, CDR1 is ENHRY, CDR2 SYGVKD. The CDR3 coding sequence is TGTGCCATCAGTAACTTTCCGCGACTAGCGGGGGGTGACTTTCAAGAGACCCAGTACTTC. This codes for CAISNFPRLAGGDFQETQYF.

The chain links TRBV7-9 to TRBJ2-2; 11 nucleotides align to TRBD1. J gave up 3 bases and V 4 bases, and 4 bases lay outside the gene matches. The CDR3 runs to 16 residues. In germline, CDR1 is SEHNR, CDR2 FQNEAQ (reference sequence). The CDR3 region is CASSSGQGAYTGELFF. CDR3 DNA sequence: TGTGCCAGCAGCTCAGGACAGGGGGCATACACCGGGGAGCTGTTTTTT.

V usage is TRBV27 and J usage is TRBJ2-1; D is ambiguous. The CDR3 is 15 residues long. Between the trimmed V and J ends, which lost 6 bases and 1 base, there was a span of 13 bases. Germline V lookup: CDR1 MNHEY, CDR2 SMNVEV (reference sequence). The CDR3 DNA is TGTGCCAGCAGGTTGAGAGCTTTGTCCTACAATGAGCAGTTCTTC. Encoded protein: CASRLRALSYNEQFF.

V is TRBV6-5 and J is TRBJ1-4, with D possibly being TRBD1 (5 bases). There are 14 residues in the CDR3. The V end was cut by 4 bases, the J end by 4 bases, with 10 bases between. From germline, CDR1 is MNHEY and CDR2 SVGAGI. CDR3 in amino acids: CASSFDSGNEKLFF. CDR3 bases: TGTGCCAGCAGTTTTGACAGCGGTAATGAAAAACTGTTTTTT.